This T cell receptor (beta chain) was captured in a study of beta chain features in type 1 diabetes. The study's findings and limits: Whether TCRB rearrangement is influenced by HLA type was left unresolved in this analysis. Using cDNA template may skew counts toward highly expressing activated cells.

The CDR3 totals 12 residues. Germline values: CDR1 LNHDA, CDR2 SQIVND (reference sequence). Trimming removed 6 bases at V and 5 bases at J, with 7 bases between. This clone was seen only once. Its specificity is unknown. Expressed TCRB transcripts were sequenced, since all the RNA that had been isolated was reverse transcribed. Repertoires were generated with immunoSEQ multiplex PCR, while TCRdb's copy carries only in-frame clones and drops some. This repertoire shows about 140,000 clones, roughly 9.7% found once; its top ten account for 0.55% to 0.65%. Post-sort purity exceeded 95% for all sorted populations.

Sequenced sample: central memory CD4+ T cells from blood. The chain uses TRBV19 and TRBJ2-2; D unclear. This TCR was recovered from a middle-aged woman in good health. The CDR3 spells CASRSGTGELFF. The CDR3 DNA reads TGTGCCAGTAGATCCGGGACCGGGGAGCTGTTTTTT.